This T cell receptor (beta chain) was identified during a study of OX40 agonist ivuxolimab in advanced cancers. Study-level background: The costimulatory receptor OX40 (CD134) was targeted by ivuxolimab, a fully human IgG2 agonistic monoclonal antibody. Intravenous ivuxolimab was administered to patients every 2 weeks at six dose levels: 0.01, 0.1, 0.3, 1.5, 3 and 10 mg/kg. Of the approximately 50 dose-escalation patients, hepatocellular carcinoma was present in 19, melanoma in roughly 15, renal cell carcinoma in 9 and head and neck cancer in 9. In the dose-escalation cohort, approximately 83% of patients were male, and the mean age was 60 years with a range of about 20 to 79. Patients were allowed to have had prior anti-PD-1, anti-PD-L1 or anti-CTLA-4 therapy, and around 37% of the dose-escalation patients had previously received checkpoint inhibitors. Partial responses were achieved by three dose-escalation patients, of whom one had hepatocellular carcinoma and two had cutaneous melanoma. Peripheral TCRbeta sequencing was intended to test whether TCR sequence diversity was altered and clonal T-cell expansion was caused by ivuxolimab. The paper reports the monotherapy dose-escalation portion (N of about 51 patients) of the phase I ivuxolimab trial. The study at large found these results: In partial responders in the 0.1-3.0 mg/kg groups, normalized peripheral clonal expansion was found to be among the lowest, especially among CD8+ T cells. The antigen specificity of the peripheral T cells that underwent clonal expansion was not determined. Low levels of normalized T-cell clonal expansion were also seen in some patients who did not respond. At doses from 0.1 to 3.0 mg/kg, clonal expansion was seen in both CD4+ and CD8+ blood T cells between baseline and week 6. On average, CD8+ T cells showed more expanded clones than CD4+ T cells after ivuxolimab.

With respect to this clone: Its antigen target is currently unknown. No per-base quality is available; no much larger clone lies one base away.

Trimmed from V: 7 bases; trimmed from J: 5 bases; junction bases lacking a gene match: 13. Its CDR3 holds 15 amino acids, cysteine through phenylalanine. CDR3 DNA only is kept here, 45 bases in frame from base 1. Sequences SQVTM (CDR1) and ANQGSEA (CDR2) are obtained from the germline V gene. The trial excluded patients who had a history of autoimmune disease or who were on systemic immunosuppression. Peripheral blood for TCR sequencing was drawn from every dose cohort at baseline, at cycle 4 day 1 and at cycle 7 day 1. The samples were drawn from a first-in-human, open-label, multicenter phase I dose-escalation trial of ivuxolimab. Adults with locally advanced or metastatic melanoma, renal cell carcinoma, hepatocellular carcinoma or head and neck squamous cell carcinoma were enrolled in the trial. Before TCR sequencing, CD4+ T cells and CD8+ T cells from peripheral blood were sorted into separate populations.

Genomic DNA was isolated from the sorted cells so that the TCRbeta CDR3 region could be sequenced. TCRbeta CDR3 regions were sequenced using the immunoSEQ Assay. Held by TCRdb, this immuneACCESS table contains in-frame sequences only and omits some clones. Under half of the omission traces to an unresolved V gene where checked; the cause of the rest is unknown. In this sample the table shows fewer than 6,500 clones, about 70% of which occur a single time. The ten largest clonotypes hold 30% to 45% of the sample. The rearrangement joined TRBV29-1 to TRBJ2-1; 8 bases in between match TRBD1. The TCR comes from an adult with an advanced solid tumor such as melanoma, head and neck, liver or kidney cancer. Sequencing used CD4+ or CD8+ T cells sorted from blood, obtained in a trial of the OX40 agonist ivuxolimab. The nucleotide sequence reads as follows: TGCAGCGCCCCCCCGCCGGACAGGGCCGACAATGAGCAGTTCTTC. It encodes CSAPPPDRADNEQFF.